The next 14 T cell receptor beta chains were all read from a single sample in a study of cytomegalovirus exposure and HLA in healthy donors. Measured with immunoSEQ multiplex PCR; TCRdb has only the in-frame clones, and not every one. The table shows about 120,000 clones, with approximately 81% occurring only once. Sequencing used PBMCs. Source of these receptors: a woman younger than 45 in good health and CMV-seronegative.

V and J are TRBV5-4 and TRBJ1-4; 7 nucleotides match TRBD1. Germline trimming cut 4 bases from V and 5 bases from J; bases unmatched to any gene: 8. Germline V gives CDR1 SGHNT, CDR2 YYREEE (reference sequence). CDR3 length: 15 amino acids. The CDR3 nucleotides are TGTGCCAGCAGCGATGGGGGCAGGGGGAATGAAAAACTGTTTTTT. It encodes CASSDGGRGNEKLFF.

The chain links TRBV5-4 to TRBJ2-3; TRBD2 aligns across 7 bases. Germline values: CDR1 SGHNT, CDR2 YYREEE (reference sequence). There are 16 residues in the CDR3. The junction had 11 bases not matched to a gene; V was cut back by 4 bases and J by 3 bases. The CDR3 DNA is TGTGCCAGCAGCCCGCGGGAGAGGGCTAGAACAGATACGCAGTATTTT. Translated: CASSPRERARTDTQYF.

This clone was seen only once. The rearrangement uses TRBV30 and TRBJ2-1; no reliable D call. V lost 0 bases, J lost 7 bases, and 4 bases lay in between. CDR1 GTSNPN and CDR2 SVGIG come from the germline V gene (reference sequence). This CDR3 is 11 amino acids long. CDR3 protein: CAWSVRNEQFF. The CDR3 DNA follows: TGTGCCTGGAGTGTTCGGAATGAGCAGTTCTTC. The complete variable domain, with remaining parts taken from reference TRBV30 and TRBJ2-1, reads SQTIHQWPATLVQPVGSPLSLECTVEGTSNPNLYWYRQAAGRGLQLLFYSVGIGQISSEVPQNLSASRPQDRQFILSSKKLLLSDSGFYLCAWSVRNEQFFGPGTRLTVL.

The chain is built from TRBV6-5 and TRBJ1-2; D remains ambiguous. This CDR3 has 13 amino acids. Per germline, CDR1 MNHEY and CDR2 SVGAGI. Trimming took 5 bases from V and 4 from J, leaving 11 bases between them. This CDR3 reads CASSESQSYGYTF. Written as DNA, the CDR3 is TGTGCCAGCAGTGAATCACAGTCCTATGGCTACACCTTC.

The chain uses TRBV6-5 and TRBJ1-2, with 10 bases matching TRBD1. The germline gives CDR1 MNHEY, CDR2 SVGAGI. This CDR3 is built from 15 residues. V lost 2 bases and J lost 4; bases outside the gene matches: 4. The CDR3 loop is CASSYGTGARYGYTF. CDR3 nucleotide sequence: TGTGCCAGCAGTTACGGGACAGGGGCACGCTATGGCTACACCTTC.

The rearrangement uses TRBV6-6 and TRBJ2-2; D possibly corresponds to TRBD1 (5 bases). With 4 bases removed from V and 6 bases from J, the gap between germline ends came to 12 bases. The germline gives CDR1 MNHNY, CDR2 SVGAGI (reference sequence). The CDR3 is made up of 14 amino acids. CDR3 loop: CASSWPGLSGELFF. The CDR3 DNA sequence: TGTGCCAGCAGTTGGCCAGGGTTATCCGGGGAGCTGTTTTTT.

This clone was recorded only once. Here the CDR3 reads CASSTAGLWQFF. CDR3 DNA sequence: TGTGCCAGCAGCACCGCGGGGTTGTGGCAGTTCTTC. The chain combines TRBV21-1 with TRBJ2-1; TRBD2, as called in the table, went unchecked against the DNA. TRBV21-1 is classified as a pseudogene. This CDR3 is built from 12 residues.

The chain couples TRBV6-1 to TRBJ2-7; 7 nucleotides agree with TRBD1. Germline trimming cut 8 bases from V and 0 bases from J; bases unmatched to any gene: 4. The CDR3 has 13 amino acids. In germline, CDR1 is MNHNS, CDR2 SASEGT. CDR3: CASDNRGSYEQYF. The CDR3 bases are TGTGCCAGCGATAACAGGGGCTCCTACGAGCAGTACTTC.

This chain connects TRBV5-8 to TRBJ2-3; 13 bases fit TRBD2. The CDR3 spans 18 residues. With 0 bases clipped from V and 3 bases from J, the junction kept 7 bases outside the gene matches. In germline, CDR1 is SGHTS, CDR2 YDEGEE. CDR3 amino acids: CASSLVPTSGGATDTQYF. The CDR3 DNA is TGTGCCAGCAGCTTGGTCCCTACTAGCGGGGGGGCGACAGATACGCAGTATTTT. Filled out from reference TRBV5-8 and TRBJ2-3, the complete variable domain reads EAGVTQSPTHLIKTRGQQATLRCSPISGHTSVYWYQQALGLGLQFLLWYDEGEERNRGNFPPRFSGRQFPNYSSELNVNALELEDSALYLCASSLVPTSGGATDTQYFGPGTRLTVL.

V usage is TRBV27 and J usage is TRBJ2-7; TRBD2 matches 7 bases. V lost 0 bases and J lost 2; bases outside the gene matches: 7. CDR3 size: 16 residues. Germline V gives CDR1 MNHEY, CDR2 SMNVEV (reference sequence). The CDR3 here is CASSLSGGTLTYEQYF. The CDR3 coding sequence is TGTGCCAGCAGTTTATCGGGAGGGACGTTGACCTACGAGCAGTACTTC.

The chain joins TRBV5-1 to TRBJ1-1; TRBD1 matches at 10 bases. There are 16 residues in the CDR3. Germline V CDR1 and CDR2: SGHRS, YFSETQ. Losses at the gene ends were 2 bases for V and 4 bases for J; bases not matched to a gene: 8. The CDR3, as DNA: TGCGCCAGCAGCTTCACGCCGGGACAGGGGAGCACTGAAGCTTTCTTT. As protein: CASSFTPGQGSTEAFF.

The chain employs TRBV6-5 and TRBJ2-4, with 10 bases matching TRBD1. CDR1 MNHEY and CDR2 SVGAGI come from the germline V gene. The CDR3 is 15 amino acids. With V trimmed by 6 bases and J by 6 bases, 8 bases remained unmatched. This CDR3 reads CASRRQGAWGNIQYF. The CDR3 DNA is TGTGCCAGCAGACGACAGGGGGCGTGGGGAAACATTCAGTACTTC.

This chain joins TRBV6-6 and TRBJ1-5, with D possibly being TRBD1 (5 bases). Deletions cut 8 bases from V and 1 base from J, with 9 bases between. CDR1 and CDR2 from the germline V gene are MNHNY and SVGAGI (reference sequence). The CDR3 totals 13 residues. The CDR3 DNA sequence: TGTGCCAGCCAGGGAGGGAGCAATCAGCCCCAGCATTTT. It is translated as CASQGGSNQPQHF.

This clone was seen at least ten times. This rearrangement joins TRBV13 to TRBJ1-5; weak D call: TRBD1 (6 bases). The germline CDR1 and CDR2 sequences are PRHDT and FYEKMQ (reference sequence). Trimming cost V 6 bases and J 5 bases, with 11 bases left between them. The CDR3 covers 13 residues. As DNA, the CDR3 is TGTGCCAGCAGTACCCACAGGGATCAGCCCCAGCATTTT. Its protein is CASSTHRDQPQHF. Supplemented by reference TRBV13 and TRBJ1-5, the full variable domain reads AAGVIQSPRHLIKEKRETATLKCYPIPRHDTVYWYQQGPGQDPQFLISFYEKMQSDKGSIPDRFSAQQFSDYHSELNMSSLELGDSALYFCASSTHRDQPQHFGDGTRLSIL.